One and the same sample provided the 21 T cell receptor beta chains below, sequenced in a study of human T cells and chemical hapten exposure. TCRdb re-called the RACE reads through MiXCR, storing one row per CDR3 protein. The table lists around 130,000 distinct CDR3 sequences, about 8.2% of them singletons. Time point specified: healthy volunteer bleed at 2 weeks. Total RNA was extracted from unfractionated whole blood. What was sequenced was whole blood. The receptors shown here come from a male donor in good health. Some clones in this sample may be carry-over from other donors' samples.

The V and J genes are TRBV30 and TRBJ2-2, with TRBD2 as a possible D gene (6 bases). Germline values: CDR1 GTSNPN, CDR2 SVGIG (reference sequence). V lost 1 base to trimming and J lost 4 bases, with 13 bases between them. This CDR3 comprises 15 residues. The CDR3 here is CAWSERGGPTGELFF. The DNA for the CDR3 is TGTGCCTGGAGTGAGAGGGGAGGACCCACCGGGGAGCTGTTTTTT.

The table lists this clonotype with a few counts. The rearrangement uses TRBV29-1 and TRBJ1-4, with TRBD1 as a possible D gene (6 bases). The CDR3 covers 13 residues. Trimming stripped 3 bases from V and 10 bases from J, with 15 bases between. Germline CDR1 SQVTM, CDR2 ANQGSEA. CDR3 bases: TGCAGCGTTGAGATGGGGGCGAGGAGAAAACTGTTTTTT. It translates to CSVEMGARRKLFF.

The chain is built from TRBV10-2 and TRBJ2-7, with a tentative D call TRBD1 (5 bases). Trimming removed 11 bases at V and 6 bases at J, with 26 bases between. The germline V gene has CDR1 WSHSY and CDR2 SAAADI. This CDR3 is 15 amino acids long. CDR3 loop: CAANPRTGHPSEQYF. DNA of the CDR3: TGCGCCGCCAACCCCCGTACAGGCCACCCAAGCGAGCAGTACTTC.

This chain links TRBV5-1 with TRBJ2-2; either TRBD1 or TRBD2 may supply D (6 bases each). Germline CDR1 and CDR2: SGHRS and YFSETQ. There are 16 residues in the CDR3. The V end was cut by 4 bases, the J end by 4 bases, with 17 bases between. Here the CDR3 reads CASSRPGAEITGELFF. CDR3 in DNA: TGCGCCAGCAGCCGACCGGGGGCAGAGATCACCGGGGAGCTGTTTTTT.

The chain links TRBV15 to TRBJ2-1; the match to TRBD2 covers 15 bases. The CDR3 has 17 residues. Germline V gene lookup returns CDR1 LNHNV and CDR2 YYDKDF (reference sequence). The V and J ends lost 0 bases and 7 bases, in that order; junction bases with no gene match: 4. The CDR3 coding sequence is TGTGCCACCAGCAGAGATGTTGGGACTAGCGGGAGGAATGAGCAGTTCTTC. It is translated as CATSRDVGTSGRNEQFF.

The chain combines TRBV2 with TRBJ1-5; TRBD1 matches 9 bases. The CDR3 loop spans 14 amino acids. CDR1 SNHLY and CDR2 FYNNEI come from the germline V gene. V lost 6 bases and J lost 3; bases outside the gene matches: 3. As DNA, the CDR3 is TGTGCCAGCAGGGGACAGGGCTTCAATCAGCCCCAGCATTTT. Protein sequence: CASRGQGFNQPQHF.

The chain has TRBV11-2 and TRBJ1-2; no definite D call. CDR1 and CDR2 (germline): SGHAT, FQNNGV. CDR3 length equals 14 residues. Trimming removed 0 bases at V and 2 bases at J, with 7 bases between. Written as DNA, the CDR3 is TGTGCCAGCAGCTTAGAAGCGGGAAACTATGGCTACACCTTC. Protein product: CASSLEAGNYGYTF.

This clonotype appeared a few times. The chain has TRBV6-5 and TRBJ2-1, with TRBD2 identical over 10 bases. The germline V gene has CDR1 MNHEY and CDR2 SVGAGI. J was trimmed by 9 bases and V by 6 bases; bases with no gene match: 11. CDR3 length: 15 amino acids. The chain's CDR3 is CASSPWSGGDLEQFF. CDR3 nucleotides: TGTGCCAGCAGCCCCTGGAGCGGGGGGGACCTTGAGCAGTTCTTC.

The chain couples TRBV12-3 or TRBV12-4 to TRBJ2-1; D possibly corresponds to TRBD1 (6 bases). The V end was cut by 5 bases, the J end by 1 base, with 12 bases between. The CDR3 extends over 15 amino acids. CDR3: CASSPPRGSYNEQFF. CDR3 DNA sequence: TGTGCCAGCAGTCCCCCCAGGGGTTCCTACAATGAGCAGTTCTTC.

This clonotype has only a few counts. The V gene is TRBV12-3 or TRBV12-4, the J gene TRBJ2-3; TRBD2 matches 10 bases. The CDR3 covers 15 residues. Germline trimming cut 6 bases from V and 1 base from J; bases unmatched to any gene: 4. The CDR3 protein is CASRKAGGGTDTQYF. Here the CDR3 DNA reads TGTGCCAGCAGGAAAGCGGGAGGGGGCACAGATACGCAGTATTTT.

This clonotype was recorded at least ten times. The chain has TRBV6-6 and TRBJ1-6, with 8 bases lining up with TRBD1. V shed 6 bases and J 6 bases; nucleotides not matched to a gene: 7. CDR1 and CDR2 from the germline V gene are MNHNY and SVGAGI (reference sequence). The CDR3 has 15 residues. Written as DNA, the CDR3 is TGTGCCAGCAGAGACAGGGGCGAGGGTAATTCACCCCTCCACTTT. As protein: CASRDRGEGNSPLHF.

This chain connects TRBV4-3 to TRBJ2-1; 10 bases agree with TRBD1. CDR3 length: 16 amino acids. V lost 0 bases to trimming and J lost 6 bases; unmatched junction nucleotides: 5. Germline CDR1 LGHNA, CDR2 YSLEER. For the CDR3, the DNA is TGCGCCAGCAGCCAAGAGGAGACAGGGGGCTCCAATGAGCAGTTCTTC. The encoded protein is CASSQEETGGSNEQFF.

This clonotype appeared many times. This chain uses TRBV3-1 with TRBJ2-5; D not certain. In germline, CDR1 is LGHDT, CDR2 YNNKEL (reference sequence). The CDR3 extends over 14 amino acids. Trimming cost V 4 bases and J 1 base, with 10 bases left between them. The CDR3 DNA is TGTGCCAGCAGCCCTGACACAAGCCAAGAGACCCAGTACTTC. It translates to CASSPDTSQETQYF.

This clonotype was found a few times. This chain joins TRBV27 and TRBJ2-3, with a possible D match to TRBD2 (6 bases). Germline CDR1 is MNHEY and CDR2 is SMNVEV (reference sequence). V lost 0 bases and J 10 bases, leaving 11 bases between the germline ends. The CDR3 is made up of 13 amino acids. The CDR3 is CASSLSSGDAQYF. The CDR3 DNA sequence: TGTGCCAGCAGTTTATCGTCGGGGGATGCGCAGTATTTT.

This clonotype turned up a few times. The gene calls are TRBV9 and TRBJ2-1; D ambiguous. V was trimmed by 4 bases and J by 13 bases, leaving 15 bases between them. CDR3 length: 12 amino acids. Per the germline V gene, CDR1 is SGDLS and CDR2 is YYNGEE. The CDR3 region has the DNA TGTGCCAGCAGCCCCGGACCCGGAGAACAGTTCTTC. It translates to CASSPGPGEQFF.

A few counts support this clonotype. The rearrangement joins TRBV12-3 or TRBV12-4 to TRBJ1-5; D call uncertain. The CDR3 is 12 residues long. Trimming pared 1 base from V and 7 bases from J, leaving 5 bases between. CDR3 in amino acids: CASSLEKQPQHF. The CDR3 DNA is TGTGCCAGCAGTTTAGAGAAACAGCCCCAGCATTTT.

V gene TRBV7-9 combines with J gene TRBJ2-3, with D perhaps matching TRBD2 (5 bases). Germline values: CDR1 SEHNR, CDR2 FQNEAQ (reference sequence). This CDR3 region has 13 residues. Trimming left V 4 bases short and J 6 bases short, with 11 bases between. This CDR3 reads CASSSYGEDTQYF. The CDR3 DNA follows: TGTGCCAGCAGCTCGTATGGGGAGGATACGCAGTATTTT.

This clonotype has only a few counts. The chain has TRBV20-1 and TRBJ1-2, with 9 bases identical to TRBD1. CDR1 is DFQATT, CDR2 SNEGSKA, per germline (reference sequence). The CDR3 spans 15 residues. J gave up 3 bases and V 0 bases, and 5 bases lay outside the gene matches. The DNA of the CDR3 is TGCAGTGCTAGAGACCCGACAGGGGGGTACTATGGCTACACCTTC. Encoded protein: CSARDPTGGYYGYTF.

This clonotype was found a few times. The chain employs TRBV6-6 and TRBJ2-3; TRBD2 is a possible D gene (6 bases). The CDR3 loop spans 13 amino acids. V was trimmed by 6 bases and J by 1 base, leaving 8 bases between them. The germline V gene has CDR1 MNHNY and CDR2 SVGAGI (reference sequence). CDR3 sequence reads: CASSPSGTDTQYF. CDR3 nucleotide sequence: TGTGCCAGCAGCCCTAGCGGCACAGATACGCAGTATTTT.

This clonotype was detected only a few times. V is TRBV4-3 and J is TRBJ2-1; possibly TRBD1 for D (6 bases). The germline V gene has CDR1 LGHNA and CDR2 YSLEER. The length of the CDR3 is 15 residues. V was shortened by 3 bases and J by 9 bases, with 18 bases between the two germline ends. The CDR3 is CASSQGQHRGTEQFF. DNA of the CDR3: TGCGCCAGCAGCCAGGGACAACATCGAGGCACTGAGCAGTTCTTC.

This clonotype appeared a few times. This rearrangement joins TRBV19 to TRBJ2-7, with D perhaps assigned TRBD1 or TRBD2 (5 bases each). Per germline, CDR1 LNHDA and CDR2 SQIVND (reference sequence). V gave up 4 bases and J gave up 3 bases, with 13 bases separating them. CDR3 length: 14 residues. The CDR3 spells CASSNRDGYYEQYF. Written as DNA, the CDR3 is TGTGCCAGTAGTAACCGGGACGGCTACTACGAGCAGTACTTC.